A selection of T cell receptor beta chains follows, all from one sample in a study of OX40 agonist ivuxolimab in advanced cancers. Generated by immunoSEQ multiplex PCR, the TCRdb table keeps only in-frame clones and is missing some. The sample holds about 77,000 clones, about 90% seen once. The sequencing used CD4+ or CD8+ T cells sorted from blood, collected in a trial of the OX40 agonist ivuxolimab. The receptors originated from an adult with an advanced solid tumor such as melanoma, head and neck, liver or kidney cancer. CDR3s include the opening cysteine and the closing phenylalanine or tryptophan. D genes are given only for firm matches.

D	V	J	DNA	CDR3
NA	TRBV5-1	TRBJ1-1	TGCGCCAGCAGCTTGGAGGCAGCGGTTGAAGCTTTCTTT	CASSLEAAVEAFF
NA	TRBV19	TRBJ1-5	TGTGCCAGTAGTGTAATCCTCTCCGGCGGAGGAAATCAGCCCCAGCATTTT	CASSVILSGGGNQPQHF
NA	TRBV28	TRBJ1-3	TGTGCCAGCAGTTTAGGGGGGACCACCATATATTTT	CASSLGGTTIYF
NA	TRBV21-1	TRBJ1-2	TGTGCCAGCAGCAATTGGAAGTACGATAAGGGGGGCTACACCTTC	CASSNWKYDKGGYTF
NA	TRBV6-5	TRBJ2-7	TGTGCCAGCAGTTACCAAGGACAGACCTCCTACGAGCAGTACTTC	CASSYQGQTSYEQYF
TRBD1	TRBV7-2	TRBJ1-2	TGTGCCAGCAGTGGACAGGGACTTACCTATGGCTACACCTTC	CASSGQGLTYGYTF
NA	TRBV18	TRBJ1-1	TGTGCCAGCTCACCAGACTCGGGGAGCACTGAAGCTTTCTTT	CASSPDSGSTEAFF
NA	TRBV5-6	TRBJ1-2	TGTGCCAGCAGCTTGGAACGACCGCCGTTCTTTGGCTACACCTTC	CASSLERPPFFGYTF
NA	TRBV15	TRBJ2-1	TGTGCCACCAGCAGAAATAAGTTCTCCTACAATGAGCAGTTCTTC	CATSRNKFSYNEQFF
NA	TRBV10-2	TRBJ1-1	TGCGCCAGCACCACGACAGGAGGGAACACTGAAGCTTTCTTT	CASTTTGGNTEAFF
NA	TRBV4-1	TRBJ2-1	TGCGCCAGCAGCGAGATGGGGGACACCTACAATGGGCAGTTCTTC	CASSEMGDTYNGQFF
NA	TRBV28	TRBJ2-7	TGTGCCAGCAGTTATGGGACATCCTTCGCCTACGAGCAGTACTTC	CASSYGTSFAYEQYF
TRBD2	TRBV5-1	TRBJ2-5	TGCGCCAGCAGCTTGGTTAGCGGGAGAGGGGAAGAGACCCAGTACTTC	CASSLVSGRGEETQYF
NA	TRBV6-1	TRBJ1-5	TGTGCCAGCGGTAGACAGTTCCAGCCCCAGCATTTT	CASGRQFQPQHF
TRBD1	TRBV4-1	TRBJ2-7	TGCGCCAGCAGCCGGTTGACAGGGGGCCCGTCCGAGCAGTACTTC	CASSRLTGGPSEQYF